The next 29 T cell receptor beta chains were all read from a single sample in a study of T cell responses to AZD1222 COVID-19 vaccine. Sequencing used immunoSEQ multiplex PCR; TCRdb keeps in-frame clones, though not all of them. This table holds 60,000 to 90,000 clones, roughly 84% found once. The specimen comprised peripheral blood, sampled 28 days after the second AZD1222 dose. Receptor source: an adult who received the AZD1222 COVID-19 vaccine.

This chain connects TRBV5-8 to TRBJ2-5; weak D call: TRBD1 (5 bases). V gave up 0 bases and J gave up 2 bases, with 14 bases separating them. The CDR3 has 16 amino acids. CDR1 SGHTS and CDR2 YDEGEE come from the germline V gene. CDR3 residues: CASSLARPAGQETQYF. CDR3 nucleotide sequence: TGTGCCAGCAGCTTGGCTCGTCCCGCAGGGCAAGAGACCCAGTACTTC.

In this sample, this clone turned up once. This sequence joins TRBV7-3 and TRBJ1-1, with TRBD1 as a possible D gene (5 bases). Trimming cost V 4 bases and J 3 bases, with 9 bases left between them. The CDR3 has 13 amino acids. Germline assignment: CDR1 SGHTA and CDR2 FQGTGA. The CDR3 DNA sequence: TGTGCCAGCAGCTCCCAGGGATACACTGAAGCTTTCTTT. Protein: CASSSQGYTEAFF.

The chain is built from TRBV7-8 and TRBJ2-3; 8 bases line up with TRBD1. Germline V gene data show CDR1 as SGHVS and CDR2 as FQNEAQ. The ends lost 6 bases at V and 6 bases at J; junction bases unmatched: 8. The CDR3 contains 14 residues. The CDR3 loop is CASRLRTGSDTQYF. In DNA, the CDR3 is TGTGCCAGCAGGTTGAGGACAGGGTCGGATACGCAGTATTTT.

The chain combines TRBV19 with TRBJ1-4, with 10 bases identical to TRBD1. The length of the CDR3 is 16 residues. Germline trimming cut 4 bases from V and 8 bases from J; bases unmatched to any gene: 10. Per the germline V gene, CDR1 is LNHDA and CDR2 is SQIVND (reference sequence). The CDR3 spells CASSTPPGQGEEKLFF. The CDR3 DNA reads TGTGCCAGTAGTACTCCGCCCGGACAGGGGGAAGAAAAACTGTTTTTT.

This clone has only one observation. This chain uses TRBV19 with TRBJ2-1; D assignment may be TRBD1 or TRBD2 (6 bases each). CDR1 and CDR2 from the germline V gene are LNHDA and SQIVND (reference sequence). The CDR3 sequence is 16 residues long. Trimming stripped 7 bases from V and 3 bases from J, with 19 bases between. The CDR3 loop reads CASTPFEGGNYNEQFF. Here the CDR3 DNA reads TGTGCCAGTACCCCGTTCGAGGGGGGCAACTACAATGAGCAGTTCTTC. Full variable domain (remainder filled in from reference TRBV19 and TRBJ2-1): DGGITQSPKYLFRKEGQNVTLSCEQNLNHDAMYWYRQDPGQGLRLIYYSQIVNDFQKGDIAEGYSVSREKKESFPLTVTSAQKNPTAFYLCASTPFEGGNYNEQFFGPGTRLTVL.

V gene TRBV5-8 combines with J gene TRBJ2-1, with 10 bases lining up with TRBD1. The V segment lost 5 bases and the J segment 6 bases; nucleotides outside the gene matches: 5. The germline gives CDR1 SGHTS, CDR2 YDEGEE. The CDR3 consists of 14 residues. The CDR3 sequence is CASSYGTGVNEQFF. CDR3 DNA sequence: TGTGCCAGCAGTTACGGGACAGGGGTCAATGAGCAGTTCTTC.

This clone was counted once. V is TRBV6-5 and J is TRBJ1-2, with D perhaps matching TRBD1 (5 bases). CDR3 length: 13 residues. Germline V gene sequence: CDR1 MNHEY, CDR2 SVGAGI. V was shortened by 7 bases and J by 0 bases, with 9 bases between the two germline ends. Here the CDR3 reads CASNGGSNYGYTF. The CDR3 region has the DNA TGTGCCAGCAACGGGGGTTCTAACTATGGCTACACCTTC.

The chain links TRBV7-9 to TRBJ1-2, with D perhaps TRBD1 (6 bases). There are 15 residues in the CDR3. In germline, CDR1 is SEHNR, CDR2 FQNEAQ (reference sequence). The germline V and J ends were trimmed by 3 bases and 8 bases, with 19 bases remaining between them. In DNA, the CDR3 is TGTGCCAGCAGCTTTTTACCGAGGGGGACTCGGGGCTACACCTTC. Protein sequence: CASSFLPRGTRGYTF.

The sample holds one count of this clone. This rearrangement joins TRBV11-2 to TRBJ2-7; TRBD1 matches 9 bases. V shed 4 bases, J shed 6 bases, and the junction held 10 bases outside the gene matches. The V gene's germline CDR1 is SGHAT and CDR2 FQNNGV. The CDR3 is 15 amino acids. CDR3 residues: CASSSSDRGDGEQYF. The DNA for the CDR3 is TGTGCCAGCAGCTCCTCGGACAGGGGAGACGGCGAGCAGTACTTC.

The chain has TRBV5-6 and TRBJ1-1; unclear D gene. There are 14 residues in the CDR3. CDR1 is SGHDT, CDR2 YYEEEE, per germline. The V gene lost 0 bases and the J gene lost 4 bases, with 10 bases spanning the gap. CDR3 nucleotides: TGTGCCAGCAGCTTGGTAGCAGGAGTCACTGAAGCTTTCTTT. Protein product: CASSLVAGVTEAFF. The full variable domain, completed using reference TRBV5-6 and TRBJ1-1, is DAGVTQSPTHLIKTRGQQVTLRCSPKSGHDTVSWYQQALGQGPQFIFQYYEEEERQRGNFPDRFSGHQFPNYSSELNVNALLLGDSALYLCASSLVAGVTEAFFGQGTRLTVV.

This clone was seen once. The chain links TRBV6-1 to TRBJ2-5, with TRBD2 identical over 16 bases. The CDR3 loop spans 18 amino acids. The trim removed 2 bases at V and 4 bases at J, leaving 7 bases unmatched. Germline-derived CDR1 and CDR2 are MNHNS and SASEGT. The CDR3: CASSETGLAGGLLETQYF. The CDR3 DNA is TGTGCCAGCAGTGAAACGGGACTAGCGGGGGGGCTACTAGAGACCCAGTACTTC.

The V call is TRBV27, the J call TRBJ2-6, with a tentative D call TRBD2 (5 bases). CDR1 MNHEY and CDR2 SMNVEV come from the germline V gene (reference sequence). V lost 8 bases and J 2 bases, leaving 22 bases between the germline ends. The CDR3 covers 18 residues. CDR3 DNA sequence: TGTGCCAGCGCCGTCCTAGGAGCGGAATACACTGGGGCCAACGTCCTGACTTTC. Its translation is CASAVLGAEYTGANVLTF.

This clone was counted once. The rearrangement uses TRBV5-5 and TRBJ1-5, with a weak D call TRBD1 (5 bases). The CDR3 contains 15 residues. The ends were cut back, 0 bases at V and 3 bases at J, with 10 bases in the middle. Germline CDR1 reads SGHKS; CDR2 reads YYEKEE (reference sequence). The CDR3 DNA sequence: TGTGCCAGCAGCTTGGATTTGGGGGTCAATCAGCCCCAGCATTTT. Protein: CASSLDLGVNQPQHF. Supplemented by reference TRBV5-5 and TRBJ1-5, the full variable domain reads DAGVTQSPTHLIKTRGQQVTLRCSPISGHKSVSWYQQVLGQGPQFIFQYYEKEERGRGNFPDRFSARQFPNYSSELNVNALLLGDSALYLCASSLDLGVNQPQHFGDGTRLSIL.

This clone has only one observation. CDR3 bases: TGTGCCAGCAGTTTTCGGGGGTCTGAAGCTTTCTTT. Translation: CASSFRGSEAFF. The chain joins TRBV12-3 or TRBV12-4 to TRBJ1-1; tentative D call: TRBD1 (5 bases). V was trimmed by 3 bases and J by 6 bases, leaving 8 bases between them. The CDR3 length is 12 residues.

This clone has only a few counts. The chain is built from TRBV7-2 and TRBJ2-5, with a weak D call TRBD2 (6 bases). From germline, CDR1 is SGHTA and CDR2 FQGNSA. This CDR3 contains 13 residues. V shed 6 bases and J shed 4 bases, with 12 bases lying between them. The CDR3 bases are TGTGCCAGCAGTTCTAGACTAGTAGAGACCCAGTACTTC. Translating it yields CASSSRLVETQYF. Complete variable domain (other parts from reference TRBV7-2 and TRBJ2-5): GAGVSQSPSNKVTEKGKDVELRCDPISGHTALYWYRQSLGQGLEFLIYFQGNSAPDKSGLPSDRFSAERTGGSVSTLTIQRTQQEDSAVYLCASSSRLVETQYFGPGTRLLVL.

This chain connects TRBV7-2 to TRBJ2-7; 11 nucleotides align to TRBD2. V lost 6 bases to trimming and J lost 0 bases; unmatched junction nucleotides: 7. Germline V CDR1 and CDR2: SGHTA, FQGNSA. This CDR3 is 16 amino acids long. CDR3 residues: CASSRSSGGSSYEQYF. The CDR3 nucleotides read TGTGCCAGCAGTCGATCTAGCGGGGGGAGCTCCTACGAGCAGTACTTC.

Here the CDR3 reads CASSLKGQFGTGELFF. CDR3 coding DNA: TGTGCCAGCAGTCTGAAGGGGCAATTTGGGACCGGGGAGCTGTTTTTT. The chain has TRBV7-6 and TRBJ2-2; perhaps TRBD1 as D (5 bases). Germline V gives CDR1 SGHVS, CDR2 FNYEAQ. The CDR3 is made up of 16 amino acids. The V end lost 6 bases, the J end lost 5 bases, and 19 bases lay between the germline ends.

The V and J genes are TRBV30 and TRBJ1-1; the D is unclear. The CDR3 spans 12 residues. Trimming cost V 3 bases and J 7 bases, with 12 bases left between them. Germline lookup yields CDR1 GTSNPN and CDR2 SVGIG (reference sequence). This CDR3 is CAWSDGSGEAFF. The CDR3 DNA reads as TGTGCCTGGAGCGACGGTTCTGGTGAAGCTTTCTTT.

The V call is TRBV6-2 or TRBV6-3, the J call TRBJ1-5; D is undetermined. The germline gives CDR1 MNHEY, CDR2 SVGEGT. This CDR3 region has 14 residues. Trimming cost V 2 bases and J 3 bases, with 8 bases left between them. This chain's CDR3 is CASSYRTHNQPQHF. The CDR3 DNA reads TGTGCCAGCAGTTACCGCACCCACAATCAGCCCCAGCATTTT.

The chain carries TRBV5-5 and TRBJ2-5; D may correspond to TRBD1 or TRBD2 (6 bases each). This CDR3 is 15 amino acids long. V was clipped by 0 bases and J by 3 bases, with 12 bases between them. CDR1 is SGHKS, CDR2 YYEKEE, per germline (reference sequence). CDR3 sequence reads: CASSLVGAGKETQYF. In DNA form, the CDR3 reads TGTGCCAGCAGCTTGGTGGGGGCGGGGAAAGAGACCCAGTACTTC.

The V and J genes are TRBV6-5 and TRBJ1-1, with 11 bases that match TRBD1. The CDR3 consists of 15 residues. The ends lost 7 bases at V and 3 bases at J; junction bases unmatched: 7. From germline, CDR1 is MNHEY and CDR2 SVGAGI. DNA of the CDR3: TGTGCCAGCACTCGGACAGGGGGCTTGGACACTGAAGCTTTCTTT. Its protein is CASTRTGGLDTEAFF.

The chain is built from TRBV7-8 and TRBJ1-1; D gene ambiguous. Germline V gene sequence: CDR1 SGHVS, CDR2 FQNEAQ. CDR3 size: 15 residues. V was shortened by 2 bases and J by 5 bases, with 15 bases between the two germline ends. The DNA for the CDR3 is TGTGCCAGCAGCTTATCCCCCGGACCGGGGACTGAAGCTTTCTTT. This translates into CASSLSPGPGTEAFF.

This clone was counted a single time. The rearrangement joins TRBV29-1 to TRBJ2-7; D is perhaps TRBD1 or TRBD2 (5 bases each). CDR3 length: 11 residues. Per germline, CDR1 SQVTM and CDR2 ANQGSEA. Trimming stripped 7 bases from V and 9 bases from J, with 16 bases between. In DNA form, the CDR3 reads TGCAGCGCCGGAGGTGGGGCCGGGCAGTACTTC. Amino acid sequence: CSAGGGAGQYF.

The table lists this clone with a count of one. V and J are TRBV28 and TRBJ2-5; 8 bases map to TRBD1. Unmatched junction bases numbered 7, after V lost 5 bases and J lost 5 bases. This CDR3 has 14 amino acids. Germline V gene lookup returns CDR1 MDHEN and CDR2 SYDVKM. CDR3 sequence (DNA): TGTGCCAGCAGTATCAGGGGGCGAGAGGAGACCCAGTACTTC. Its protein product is CASSIRGREETQYF.

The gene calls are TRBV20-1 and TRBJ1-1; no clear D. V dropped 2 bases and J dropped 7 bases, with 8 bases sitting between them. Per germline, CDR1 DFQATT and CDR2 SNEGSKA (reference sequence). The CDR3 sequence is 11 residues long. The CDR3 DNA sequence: TGCAGTGCTAGACACGGTTATGAAGCTTTCTTT. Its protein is CSARHGYEAFF.

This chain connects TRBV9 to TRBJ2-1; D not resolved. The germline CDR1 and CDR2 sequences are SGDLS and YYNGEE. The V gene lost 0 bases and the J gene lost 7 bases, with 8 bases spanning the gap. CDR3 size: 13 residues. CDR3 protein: CASSVASRNEQFF. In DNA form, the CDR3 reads TGTGCCAGCAGCGTAGCTTCGAGGAATGAGCAGTTCTTC.

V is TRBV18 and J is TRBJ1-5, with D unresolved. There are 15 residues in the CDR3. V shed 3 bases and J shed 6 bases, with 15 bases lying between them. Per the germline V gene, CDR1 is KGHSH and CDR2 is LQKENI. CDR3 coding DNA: TGTGCCAGCTCACCTAGCGACGGAACAGCTCAGCCCCAGCATTTT. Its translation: CASSPSDGTAQPQHF. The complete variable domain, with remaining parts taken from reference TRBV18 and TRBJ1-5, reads NAGVMQNPRHLVRRRGQEARLRCSPMKGHSHVYWYRQLPEEGLKFMVYLQKENIIDESGMPKERFSAEFPKEGPSILRIQQVVRGDSAAYFCASSPSDGTAQPQHFGDGTRLSIL.

The DNA of the CDR3 is TGTGCCACCAGCAGAGATCTGTATCTCAATTCACCCCTCCACTTT. It yields the protein CATSRDLYLNSPLHF. The chain uses TRBV15 and TRBJ1-6; the D is unclear. CDR1 and CDR2 from the germline V gene are LNHNV and YYDKDF (reference sequence). V was cut by 0 bases and J by 7 bases, with 10 bases left in between. The CDR3 extends over 15 amino acids. The full variable domain, rest sourced from reference TRBV15 and TRBJ1-6, is DAMVIQNPRYQVTQFGKPVTLSCSQTLNHNVMYWYQQKSSQAPKLLFHYYDKDFNNEADTPDNFQSRRPNTSFCFLDIRSPGLGDTAMYLCATSRDLYLNSPLHFGNGTRLTVT.

The CDR3: CASSPGTGNSPLHF. In nucleotides, the CDR3 is TGTGCCAGCAGTCCCGGGACAGGGAATTCACCCCTCCACTTT. The chain couples TRBV6-5 to TRBJ1-6; 9 nucleotides line up with TRBD1. The germline V gene encodes CDR1 MNHEY and CDR2 SVGAGI. J lost 7 bases, V lost 5 bases, and 3 bases had no gene match. The CDR3 contains 14 residues.